Below, 21 T cell receptor beta chains from the same sample are listed, as sequenced in a study of cytomegalovirus exposure and HLA in healthy donors. PCR was performed using 60 Vbeta and 13 Jbeta primers. Sequenced by immunoSEQ multiplex PCR; TCRdb stores in-frame clones only, minus some. The sample lists approximately 130,000 clones, 75% to 85% occurring once. Sequences were obtained from PBMCs. These receptors were obtained from a woman aged 50 to 60 in good health and CMV-seropositive.

This clone was seen only a few times. This chain links TRBV5-3 with TRBJ2-3; D gene ambiguous. TRBV5-3 is placed among ORFs of uncertain function. This CDR3 has 14 amino acids. V was pared by 2 bases and J by 0 bases, with 7 bases between. CDR3 nucleotide sequence: TGTGCCAGAAGCTTTCCGACAAGCACAGATACGCAGTATTTT. Protein sequence: CARSFPTSTDTQYF.

The chain joins TRBV10-3 to TRBJ1-2; D unresolved. This CDR3 region has 12 residues. The V gene's germline CDR1 is ENHRY and CDR2 SYGVKD. V lost 1 base and J lost 8, with 8 bases in between. The CDR3 nucleotides read TGTGCCATCAGTGAGTTGAGGGCCGGCTACACCTTC. Residues: CAISELRAGYTF.

The genes are TRBV4-3 and TRBJ1-4; D gene uncertain. V shed 1 base and J shed 6 bases, with 9 bases lying between them. This CDR3 region has 14 residues. Germline V CDR1 and CDR2: LGHNA, YSLEER. CDR3 region: CASSQGLQDEKLFF. Written as DNA, the CDR3 is TGCGCCAGCAGCCAAGGGCTCCAGGATGAAAAACTGTTTTTT.

The chain recombines TRBV6-5 with TRBJ1-5, with a tentative D call TRBD1 (5 bases). Germline values: CDR1 MNHEY, CDR2 SVGAGI. With 4 bases removed from V and 4 bases from J, the gap between germline ends came to 8 bases. The CDR3 has 13 amino acids. The CDR3 DNA follows: TGTGCCAGCAGTTGGGGGGGTAATCAGCCCCAGCATTTT. Translated, it gives CASSWGGNQPQHF.

The chain is built from TRBV10-3 and TRBJ2-3, with a tentative D call TRBD2 (6 bases). V lost 10 bases, J lost 3 bases, and 11 bases lay in between. Germline V gene sequence: CDR1 ENHRY, CDR2 SYGVKD. The CDR3 spans 12 residues. The CDR3 coding sequence is TGTGCCACCTCGACTAGTACAGATACGCAGTATTTT. Its protein is CATSTSTDTQYF.

The rearrangement uses TRBV7-9 and TRBJ2-7, with TRBD2 matching 10 bases. This CDR3 has 15 amino acids. Trimming took 5 bases from V and 3 from J; bases not matched to a gene: 7. Germline lookup yields CDR1 SEHNR and CDR2 FQNEAQ (reference sequence). CDR3 protein: CASSTTTSGYYEQYF. CDR3 bases: TGTGCCAGCAGCACAACGACTAGCGGGTACTACGAGCAGTACTTC.

This clone was seen only a few times. This chain joins TRBV6-6 and TRBJ1-1; 10 bases map to TRBD1. The CDR3 is 13 residues long. J lost 10 bases, V lost 4 bases, and 6 bases had no gene match. Germline V gives CDR1 MNHNY, CDR2 SVGAGI (reference sequence). As DNA, the CDR3 is TGTGCCAGCAGTTCGTCCGGGACAGGGGTAGCTTTCTTT. Its protein product is CASSSSGTGVAFF.

This chain links TRBV7-6 with TRBJ2-5; 13 nucleotides align to TRBD2. This CDR3 is 15 amino acids long. CDR1 and CDR2 from the germline V gene are SGHVS and FNYEAQ. V was clipped by 5 bases and J by 11 bases; unmatched bases: 11. CDR3 sequence reads: CASSVGTSGAWEQYF. CDR3 nucleotide sequence: TGTGCCAGCAGCGTAGGGACTAGCGGGGCGTGGGAGCAGTACTTC. Variable domain in full (rest from reference TRBV7-6 and TRBJ2-5): GAGVSQSPRYKVTKRGQDVALRCDPISGHVSLYWYRQALGQGPEFLTYFNYEAQQDKSGLPNDRFSAERPEGSISTLTIQRTEQRDSAMYRCASSVGTSGAWEQYFGPGTRLLVL.

This sequence joins TRBV11-2 and TRBJ2-5, with 12 bases lining up with TRBD2. The trim removed 8 bases at V and 5 bases at J, leaving 9 bases unmatched. Germline V lookup: CDR1 SGHAT, CDR2 FQNNGV. The CDR3 extends over 15 amino acids. This CDR3 reads CASRTSGGRRETQYF. The CDR3 DNA sequence: TGTGCCAGCCGCACTAGCGGGGGGCGGCGGGAGACCCAGTACTTC.

The rearrangement uses TRBV6-6 and TRBJ1-1; unclear D gene. Germline CDR1 is MNHNY and CDR2 is SVGAGI (reference sequence). This CDR3 contains 13 residues. The V gene lost 6 bases and the J gene lost 0 bases, with 8 bases spanning the gap. CDR3 in amino acids: CASRPLMNTEAFF. Here the CDR3 DNA reads TGTGCCAGCAGGCCTCTAATGAACACTGAAGCTTTCTTT.

The CDR3 DNA follows: TGTGCCAGCAGCCAAATACTAGCGGGTTACAATGAGCAGTTCTTC. Translation gives CASSQILAGYNEQFF. V and J are TRBV4-2 and TRBJ2-1; 9 bases align to TRBD2. The CDR3 length is 15 residues. V lost 2 bases and J lost 4; bases outside the gene matches: 3. Per the germline V gene, CDR1 is LGHNA and CDR2 is YNFKEQ.

The rearrangement joins TRBV18 to TRBJ2-5, with 8 bases aligning to TRBD1. The CDR3 has 15 amino acids. J lost 6 bases, V lost 0 bases, and 6 bases had no gene match. Germline CDR1 is KGHSH and CDR2 is LQKENI. The CDR3 sequence is CASSPPDRAGKTQYF. CDR3 nucleotide sequence: TGTGCCAGCTCACCACCGGACAGGGCCGGGAAGACCCAGTACTTC.

The genes are TRBV27 and TRBJ2-1, with TRBD2 identical over 8 bases. V dropped 1 base and J dropped 4; count of bases not matched to a gene: 3. This CDR3 spans 15 amino acids. Germline V gives CDR1 MNHEY, CDR2 SMNVEV (reference sequence). CDR3 residues: CASSLWRGDYNEQFF. CDR3 bases: TGTGCCAGCAGTTTATGGCGGGGGGATTACAATGAGCAGTTCTTC.

V usage is TRBV2 and J usage is TRBJ1-5; weak D call: TRBD1 (5 bases). The CDR3 has 14 residues. Trimming pared 4 bases from V and 0 bases from J, leaving 7 bases between. Germline V gives CDR1 SNHLY, CDR2 FYNNEI. The chain's CDR3 is CASSAQGSNQPQHF. In DNA form, the CDR3 reads TGTGCCAGCAGTGCGCAGGGTAGCAATCAGCCCCAGCATTTT.

The chain carries TRBV4-3 and TRBJ2-1; no clear D. Germline V gene data show CDR1 as LGHNA and CDR2 as YSLEER. Trimming removed 2 bases at V and 0 bases at J, with 17 bases between. The CDR3 loop spans 18 amino acids. As DNA, the CDR3 is TGCGCCAGCAGCCAATCGGTCCGAGCACCCTCCTCCTACAATGAGCAGTTCTTC. This codes for CASSQSVRAPSSYNEQFF.

As for this clone: The conserved phenylalanine or tryptophan normally closing the CDR3 is absent here, so this likely arose from a read error. This chain uses TRBV30 with TRBJ2-3; D is ambiguous. Deletions cut 4 bases from V and 2 bases from J, with 4 bases between. The CDR3 runs 11 residues. Per the germline V gene, CDR1 is GTSNPN and CDR2 is SVGIG (reference sequence). In DNA, the CDR3 is TGTGCCTGGACCCACACAGATACGCAGTATCTT. Its protein is CAWTHTDTQYL.

The chain has TRBV6-6 and TRBJ1-1; the match to TRBD1 covers 11 bases. The J segment lost 8 bases and the V segment lost 6 bases, leaving 8 bases of the junction unmatched. Germline loops: CDR1 MNHNY, CDR2 SVGAGI (reference sequence). The CDR3 spans 14 residues. The CDR3 DNA follows: TGTGCCAGCAGACCGGGACAGGGGGTACTCGAAGCTTTCTTT. Its translation is CASRPGQGVLEAFF.

V usage is TRBV5-6 and J usage is TRBJ2-5; 11 bases agree with TRBD2. V lost 2 bases to trimming and J lost 5 bases; unmatched junction nucleotides: 5. There are 15 residues in the CDR3. The germline CDR1 and CDR2 sequences are SGHDT and YYEEEE. CDR3 region: CASSFIGTSGETQYF. Written as DNA, the CDR3 is TGTGCCAGCAGCTTTATTGGGACTAGCGGTGAGACCCAGTACTTC.

The chain links TRBV6-5 to TRBJ2-3; D is perhaps TRBD2 (6 bases). CDR3 length equals 15 residues. V lost 2 bases to trimming and J lost 0 bases, with 9 bases between them. Looked up from germline, CDR1 is MNHEY and CDR2 is SVGAGI. CDR3 sequence: CASSYGTPSTDTQYF. The CDR3 nucleotides are TGTGCCAGCAGTTACGGGACTCCTAGCACAGATACGCAGTATTTT.

This clone was counted a single time. The CDR3 reads CASSMVMGQTYYGYTF. The CDR3 DNA follows: TGTGCCAGTAGTATGGTTATGGGACAGACTTACTATGGCTACACCTTC. The J gene is TRBJ1-2, the V gene TRBV19, with 7 bases fitting TRBD1. V lost 3 bases and J lost 3; bases outside the gene matches: 10. The CDR3 loop spans 16 amino acids. Germline values: CDR1 LNHDA, CDR2 SQIVND (reference sequence).

This rearrangement joins TRBV5-5 to TRBJ1-4; D gene uncertain. Germline-derived CDR1 and CDR2 are SGHKS and YYEKEE (reference sequence). The CDR3 is 14 amino acids. With 0 bases removed from V and 6 bases from J, the gap between germline ends came to 9 bases. CDR3 loop: CASSLGAQDEKLFF. As DNA, the CDR3 is TGTGCCAGCAGCTTGGGGGCACAAGATGAAAAACTGTTTTTT.